These 14 T cell receptor beta chains originate from one sample sequenced in a study of cytomegalovirus exposure and HLA in healthy donors. Vbeta (60) and Jbeta (13) primers were used in the PCR. Only in-frame clones appear in the TCRdb table, and some are missing; sequencing was by immunoSEQ multiplex PCR. The sample yields 150,000 to 200,000 clones, of which the top ten take up 1% to 1.5%. The sequenced sample was PBMCs. Source of these receptors: a woman aged 55-70 years in good health and CMV-seronegative.

This chain's CDR3 is CASSPPTGLTRSYNEQFF. The CDR3, as DNA: TGTGCCAGCTCACCACCGACAGGGCTAACCCGATCTTACAATGAGCAGTTCTTC. The chain uses TRBV18 and TRBJ2-1; 7 positions agree with TRBD1. Germline loops: CDR1 KGHSH, CDR2 LQKENI. The J segment lost 4 bases and the V segment lost 0 bases, leaving 12 bases of the junction unmatched. The CDR3 covers 18 residues.

The J gene is TRBJ2-1, the V gene TRBV7-2; D perhaps matches TRBD1 (5 bases). CDR1 is SGHTA, CDR2 FQGNSA, per germline. The CDR3 totals 18 residues. Between the trimmed V and J ends, which lost 4 bases and 0 bases, there was a span of 19 bases. The CDR3 DNA reads TGTGCCAGCAGCTCCTCAGGGCGGATAACCCTCTCCTACAATGAGCAGTTCTTC. Its translation is CASSSSGRITLSYNEQFF.

This chain uses TRBV9 with TRBJ2-3; weak D call: TRBD1 (5 bases). The CDR3 is 15 residues long. With 0 bases removed from V and 5 bases from J, the gap between germline ends came to 13 bases. Per the germline V gene, CDR1 is SGDLS and CDR2 is YYNGEE. CDR3 coding DNA: TGTGCCAGCAGCGTAGGTGGGGCCTCCGGAGATACGCAGTATTTT. Translating it yields CASSVGGASGDTQYF.

This chain links TRBV7-8 with TRBJ2-1; 8 bases agree with TRBD2. This CDR3 spans 17 amino acids. With V trimmed by 0 bases and J by 6 bases, 10 bases remained unmatched. The V gene's germline CDR1 is SGHVS and CDR2 FQNEAQ. As DNA, the CDR3 is TGTGCCAGCAGCTTAGCTCCGGGACTAGGTGCCCGCAATGAGCAGTTCTTC. Translated: CASSLAPGLGARNEQFF.

V is TRBV29-1 and J is TRBJ2-3, with 7 bases matching TRBD2. V was pared by 1 base and J by 2 bases, with 6 bases of the junction left unmatched. CDR1 is SQVTM, CDR2 ANQGSEA, per germline. CDR3 size: 15 residues. CDR3 region: CSVEGPAGYTDTQYF. The CDR3 DNA follows: TGCAGCGTTGAAGGACCAGCGGGGTACACAGATACGCAGTATTTT.

J is TRBJ2-3 and V is TRBV4-2; 12 positions agree with TRBD1. This CDR3 contains 17 residues. Per the germline V gene, CDR1 is LGHNA and CDR2 is YNFKEQ. V was pared by 1 base and J by 6 bases, with 8 bases of the junction left unmatched. The CDR3 protein is CASSQVVGTGGADTQYF. The DNA for the CDR3 is TGTGCCAGCAGCCAAGTTGTAGGGACAGGGGGCGCGGATACGCAGTATTTT.

The V gene is TRBV5-4, the J gene TRBJ1-1; 9 nucleotides line up with TRBD1. Germline CDR1 reads SGHNT; CDR2 reads YYREEE (reference sequence). The CDR3 loop spans 16 amino acids. The trim removed 2 bases at V and 1 base at J, leaving 6 bases unmatched. DNA for the CDR3: TGTGCCAGCAGCTTTCCTTTGGGACAGGGGAACACTGAAGCTTTCTTT. It translates to CASSFPLGQGNTEAFF.

This rearrangement joins TRBV7-6 to TRBJ2-7; D is possibly TRBD2 (5 bases). Germline CDR1 SGHVS, CDR2 FNYEAQ. The V and J ends lost 2 bases and 6 bases respectively, with 14 bases between them. CDR3 size: 14 residues. The CDR3 is CASSLTLGLGEQYF. CDR3 DNA sequence: TGTGCCAGCAGCTTAACACTAGGCCTCGGCGAGCAGTACTTC.

This chain joins TRBV20-1 and TRBJ1-2; D remains ambiguous. The CDR3 loop spans 11 amino acids. Trimming removed 3 bases at V and 8 bases at J, with 10 bases between. CDR1 and CDR2 (germline): DFQATT, SNEGSKA (reference sequence). DNA for the CDR3: TGCAGTGCTAGCGACAATGCGGGCTACACCTTC. This sequence encodes CSASDNAGYTF.

The chain links TRBV6-4 to TRBJ1-3, with 10 nucleotides matching TRBD1. V lost 1 base, J lost 1 base, and 10 bases stayed unmatched. The V gene's germline CDR1 is MRHNA and CDR2 SNTAGT. CDR3 length: 19 amino acids. CDR3 in DNA: TGTGCCAGCAGTGACTGGGGCGACAGGGGGCTAGGATCTGGAAACACCATATATTTT. This codes for CASSDWGDRGLGSGNTIYF.

The chain uses TRBV7-9 and TRBJ1-1; TRBD1 matches at 8 bases. V shed 4 bases, J shed 3 bases, and the junction held 16 bases outside the gene matches. CDR3 length: 18 residues. CDR1 is SEHNR, CDR2 FQNEAQ, per germline (reference sequence). CDR3 sequence (DNA): TGTGCCAGCAGCTGGTTTCCGGGGCACAGGGGGAATGACACTGAAGCTTTCTTT. Amino acids: CASSWFPGHRGNDTEAFF.

As for this clone: The sample carries other DNA sequences with the same CDR3. This chain links TRBV27 with TRBJ1-5, with D maybe TRBD1 (6 bases). The ends were cut back, 5 bases at V and 1 base at J, with 12 bases in the middle. CDR3 length: 15 residues. Germline V gene lookup returns CDR1 MNHEY and CDR2 SMNVEV (reference sequence). The CDR3 sequence: CASSLIRGSNQPQHF. In DNA, the CDR3 is TGTGCCAGCAGTCTCATCAGGGGAAGCAATCAGCCCCAGCATTTT.

Turning to this clone: A read error may account for a junction end that differs from germline. The chain combines TRBV2 with TRBJ2-4; TRBD2 matches 13 bases. This CDR3 contains 12 residues. The germline V gene has CDR1 SNHLY and CDR2 FYNNEI. The CDR3 DNA is TGTGCCAGCGGGGGACTAGCGGGGTCCGCCAGTTTC. The encoded protein is CASGGLAGSASF. The full variable domain, its missing parts supplied by reference TRBV2 and TRBJ2-4, is EPEVTQTPSHQVTQMGQEVILRCVPISNHLYFYWYRQILGQKVEFLVSFYNNEISEKSEIFDDQFSVERPDGSNFTLKIRSTKLEDSAMYFCASGGLAGSASFGAGTRLSVL.

This chain links TRBV19 with TRBJ2-1; 11 bases are a match to TRBD2. With V trimmed by 0 bases and J by 4 bases, 20 bases remained unmatched. Germline V gives CDR1 LNHDA, CDR2 SQIVND (reference sequence). CDR3 size: 22 residues. This chain's CDR3 is CASSIDITRASGGRPLYNEQFF. CDR3 DNA sequence: TGTGCCAGTAGTATAGATATCACCCGGGCTAGCGGGGGGCGGCCCTTATACAATGAGCAGTTCTTC. The whole variable domain, filled in from reference TRBV19 and TRBJ2-1, reads DGGITQSPKYLFRKEGQNVTLSCEQNLNHDAMYWYRQDPGQGLRLIYYSQIVNDFQKGDIAEGYSVSREKKESFPLTVTSAQKNPTAFYLCASSIDITRASGGRPLYNEQFFGPGTRLTVL.